A selection of T cell receptor beta chains follows, all from one sample in a study. TCRdb re-called the 5' RACE reads with MiXCR, one entry per CDR3 protein. The table has some 44,000 distinct CDR3 sequences, roughly a fifth seen once. The sequenced sample consisted of Tregs sorted from blood. The receptors here all came from a female donor with breast cancer. The conserved cysteine and the conserved F or W are not part of the CDR3 here.

V gene	J gene	CDR3 protein
TRBV6-6	TRBJ2-2	ASSYFQGSGELF
TRBV20-1	TRBJ1-2	SAAPDYYGHT
TRBV27	TRBJ2-1	ASSLSSGLTLYNEQF
TRBV4-1	TRBJ1-2	ASSQGPVEGKGYT
TRBV4-1	TRBJ2-1	ASSPRADNEQF
TRBV27	TRBJ1-6	ASSFRSEGLSPLH
TRBV4-1	TRBJ2-2	ASSRSSGSGSGELF
TRBV4-2	TRBJ2-1	ASSQASTNEQF
TRBV4-1	TRBJ2-2	ASSPIAGGRTGELF
TRBV7-9	TRBJ2-3	ASSFSLRNTDTQY
TRBV12-3/TRBV12-4	TRBJ1-1	ASSPAVDTEAF
TRBV5-6	TRBJ2-1	ASSLGLAGVNEQF
TRBV5-8	TRBJ2-1	ASSTQAHEQF
TRBV4-1	TRBJ2-4	ASSHGQLKNLAKNIQY
TRBV5-1	TRBJ2-1	ASSLALSNEQF
TRBV5-1	TRBJ2-5	ASSLAVGQGRRGTQY
TRBV7-8	TRBJ2-3	ASSLAGLTDTQY
TRBV9	TRBJ2-7	ASSGGDGRSPYEQY
TRBV6-6	TRBJ2-1	ASSNGTYNEQF